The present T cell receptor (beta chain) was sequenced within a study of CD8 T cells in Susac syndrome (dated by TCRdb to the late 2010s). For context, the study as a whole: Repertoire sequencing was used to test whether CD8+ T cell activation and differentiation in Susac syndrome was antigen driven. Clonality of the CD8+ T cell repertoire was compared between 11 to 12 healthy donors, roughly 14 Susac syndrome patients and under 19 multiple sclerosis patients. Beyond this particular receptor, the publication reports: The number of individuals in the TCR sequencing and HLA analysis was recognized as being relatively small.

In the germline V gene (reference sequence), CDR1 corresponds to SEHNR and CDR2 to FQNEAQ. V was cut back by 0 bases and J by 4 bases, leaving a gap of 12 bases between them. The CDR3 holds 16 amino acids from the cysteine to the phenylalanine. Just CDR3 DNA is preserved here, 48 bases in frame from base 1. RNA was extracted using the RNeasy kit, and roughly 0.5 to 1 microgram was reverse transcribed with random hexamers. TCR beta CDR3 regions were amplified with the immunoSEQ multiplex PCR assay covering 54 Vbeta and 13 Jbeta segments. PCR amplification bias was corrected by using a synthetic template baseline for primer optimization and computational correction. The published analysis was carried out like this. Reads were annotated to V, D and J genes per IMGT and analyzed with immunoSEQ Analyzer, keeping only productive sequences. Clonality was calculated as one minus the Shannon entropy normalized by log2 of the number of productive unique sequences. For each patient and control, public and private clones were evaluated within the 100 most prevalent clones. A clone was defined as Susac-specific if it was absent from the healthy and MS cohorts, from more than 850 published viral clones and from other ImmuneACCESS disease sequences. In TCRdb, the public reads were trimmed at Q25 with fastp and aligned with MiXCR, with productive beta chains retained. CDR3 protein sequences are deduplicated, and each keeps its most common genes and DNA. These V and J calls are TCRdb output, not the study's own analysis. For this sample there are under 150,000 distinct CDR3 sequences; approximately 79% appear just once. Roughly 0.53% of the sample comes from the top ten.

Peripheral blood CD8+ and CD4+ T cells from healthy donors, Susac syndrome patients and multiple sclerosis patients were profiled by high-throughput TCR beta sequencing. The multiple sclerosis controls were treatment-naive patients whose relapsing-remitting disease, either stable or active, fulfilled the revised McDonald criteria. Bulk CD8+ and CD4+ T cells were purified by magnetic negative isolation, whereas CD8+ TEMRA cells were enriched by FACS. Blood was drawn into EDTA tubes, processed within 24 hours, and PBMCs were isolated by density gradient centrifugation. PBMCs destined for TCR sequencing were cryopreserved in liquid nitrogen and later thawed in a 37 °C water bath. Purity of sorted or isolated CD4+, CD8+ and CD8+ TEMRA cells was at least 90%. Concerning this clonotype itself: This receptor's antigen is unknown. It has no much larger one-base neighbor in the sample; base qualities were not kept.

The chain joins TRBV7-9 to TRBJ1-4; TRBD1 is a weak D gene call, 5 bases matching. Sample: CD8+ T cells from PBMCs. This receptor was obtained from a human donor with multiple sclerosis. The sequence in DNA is TGTGCCAGCAGCTTAGCTAGAGGAAGGGGTAATGAAAAACTGTTTTTT. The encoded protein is CASSLARGRGNEKLFF.